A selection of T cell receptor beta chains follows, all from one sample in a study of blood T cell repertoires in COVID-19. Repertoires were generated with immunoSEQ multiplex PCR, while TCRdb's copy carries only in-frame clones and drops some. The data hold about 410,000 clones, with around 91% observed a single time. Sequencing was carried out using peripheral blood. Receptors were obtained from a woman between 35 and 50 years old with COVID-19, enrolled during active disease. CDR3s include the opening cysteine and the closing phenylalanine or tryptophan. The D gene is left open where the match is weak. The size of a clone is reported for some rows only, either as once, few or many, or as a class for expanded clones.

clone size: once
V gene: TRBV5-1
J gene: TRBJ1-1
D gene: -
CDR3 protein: CASSLESGRTEAFF
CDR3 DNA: TGCGCCAGCAGCTTGGAGTCAGGGAGGACTGAAGCTTTCTTT

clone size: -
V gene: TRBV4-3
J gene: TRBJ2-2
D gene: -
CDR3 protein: CASSQEVSRLNTGELFF
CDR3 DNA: TGCGCCAGCAGCCAAGAGGTGTCCAGGCTGAACACCGGGGAGCTGTTTTTT

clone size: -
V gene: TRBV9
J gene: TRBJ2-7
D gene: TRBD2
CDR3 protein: CASSVVAGGYEQYF
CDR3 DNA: TGTGCCAGCAGCGTAGTGGCGGGAGGATACGAGCAGTACTTC

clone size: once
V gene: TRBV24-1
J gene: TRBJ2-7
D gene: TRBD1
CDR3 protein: CATSDPGQGSYEQYF
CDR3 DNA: TGTGCCACCAGTGACCCGGGACAGGGGAGCTACGAGCAGTACTTC

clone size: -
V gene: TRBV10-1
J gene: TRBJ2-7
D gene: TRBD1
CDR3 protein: CASPDRVRGEQYF
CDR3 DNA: TGCGCCAGCCCGGACAGGGTGCGAGGCGAGCAGTACTTC

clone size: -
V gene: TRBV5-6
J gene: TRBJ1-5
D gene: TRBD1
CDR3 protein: CASSLAGGTGGQPQHF
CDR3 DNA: TGTGCCAGCAGCTTGGCGGGGGGGACAGGGGGTCAGCCCCAGCATTTT

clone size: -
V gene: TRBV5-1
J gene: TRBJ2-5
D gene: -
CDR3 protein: CASSLEWAGTETQYF
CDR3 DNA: TGCGCCAGCAGCTTGGAATGGGCGGGGACAGAGACCCAGTACTTC

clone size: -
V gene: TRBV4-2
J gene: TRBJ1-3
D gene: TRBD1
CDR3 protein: CASSQHQGAGGSGNTIYF
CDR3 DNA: TGTGCCAGCAGCCAGCACCAGGGTGCAGGGGGCTCTGGAAACACCATATATTTT

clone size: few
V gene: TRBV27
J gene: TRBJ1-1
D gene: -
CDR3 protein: CASSRGIGANTEAFF
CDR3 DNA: TGTGCCAGCAGTAGGGGGATAGGAGCGAACACTGAAGCTTTCTTT

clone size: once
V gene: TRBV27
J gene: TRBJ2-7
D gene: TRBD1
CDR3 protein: CASSPWDRVAYEQYF
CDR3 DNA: TGTGCCAGCAGCCCCTGGGACAGGGTCGCCTACGAGCAGTACTTC

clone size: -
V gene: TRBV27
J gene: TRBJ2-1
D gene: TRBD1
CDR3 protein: CATGRTGWNEQFF
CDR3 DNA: TGTGCCACCGGAAGGACAGGGTGGAATGAGCAGTTCTTC

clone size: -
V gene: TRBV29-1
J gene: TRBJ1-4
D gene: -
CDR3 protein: CSVLGRSSEKLFF
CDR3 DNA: TGCAGCGTTCTGGGCAGATCGTCTGAAAAACTGTTTTTT

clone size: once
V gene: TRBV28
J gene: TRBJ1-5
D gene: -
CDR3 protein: CASSPQGTPHF
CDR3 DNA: TGTGCCAGCAGTCCTCAGGGGACCCCGCATTTT

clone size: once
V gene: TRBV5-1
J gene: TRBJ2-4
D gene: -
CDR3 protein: CASTPQGPAKNIQYF
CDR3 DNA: TGCGCCAGCACCCCACAGGGCCCAGCCAAAAACATTCAGTACTTC

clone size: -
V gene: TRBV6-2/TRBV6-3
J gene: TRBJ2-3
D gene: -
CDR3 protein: CASSSSGSGADTQYF
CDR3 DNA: TGTGCCAGCAGTTCCTCGGGATCCGGGGCAGATACGCAGTATTTT

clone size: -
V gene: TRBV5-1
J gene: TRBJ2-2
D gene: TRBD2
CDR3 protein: CASTRLAGPTGELFF
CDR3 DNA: TGCGCCAGCACCCGACTAGCGGGACCCACCGGGGAGCTGTTTTTT

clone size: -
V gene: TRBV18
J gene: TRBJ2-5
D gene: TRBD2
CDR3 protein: CASSPPSTSGETQYF
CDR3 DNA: TGTGCCAGCTCACCACCATCGACTAGCGGAGAGACCCAGTACTTC

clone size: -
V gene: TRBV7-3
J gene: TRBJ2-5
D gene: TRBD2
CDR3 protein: CASSAGLAETQYF
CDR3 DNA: TGTGCCAGCAGCGCGGGACTAGCAGAGACCCAGTACTTC

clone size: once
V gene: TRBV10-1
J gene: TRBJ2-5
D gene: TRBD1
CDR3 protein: CASSEGGTGDCYQETQYF
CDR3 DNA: TGCGCCAGCAGTGAGGGTGGAACAGGGGATTGTTACCAAGAGACCCAGTACTTC

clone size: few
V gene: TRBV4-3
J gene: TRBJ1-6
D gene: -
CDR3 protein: CASSEASRQGNSPLHF
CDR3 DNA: TGCGCCAGCAGCGAAGCCTCTCGCCAGGGAAATTCACCCCTCCACTTT

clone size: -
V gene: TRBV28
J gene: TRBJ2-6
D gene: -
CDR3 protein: CASSSTGSSGANVLTF
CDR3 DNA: TGTGCCAGCAGTTCTACAGGGAGCTCTGGGGCCAACGTCCTGACTTTC

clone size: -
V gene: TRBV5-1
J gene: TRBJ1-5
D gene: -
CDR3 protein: CASSQGLLGADQPQHF
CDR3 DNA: TGCGCCAGCAGCCAGGGTCTTTTGGGGGCCGATCAGCCCCAGCATTTT

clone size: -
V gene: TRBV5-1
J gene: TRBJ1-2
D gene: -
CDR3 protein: CASSLEGRAGGYTF
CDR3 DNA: TGCGCCAGCAGCTTGGAGGGCCGCGCAGGGGGCTACACCTTC

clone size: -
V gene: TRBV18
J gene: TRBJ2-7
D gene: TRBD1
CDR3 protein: CASSPYNGQGPLKVREQYF
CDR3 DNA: TGTGCCAGCTCACCGTACAACGGACAGGGCCCCTTGAAGGTACGCGAGCAGTACTTC

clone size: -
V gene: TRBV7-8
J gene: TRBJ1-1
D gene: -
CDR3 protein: CASSRVTAGNTEAFF
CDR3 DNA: TGTGCCAGCAGCCGAGTGACGGCGGGGAACACTGAAGCTTTCTTT

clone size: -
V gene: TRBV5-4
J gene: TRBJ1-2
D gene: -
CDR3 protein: CASSSPQGSINYGYTF
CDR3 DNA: TGTGCCAGCAGCTCCCCACAGGGATCGATCAACTATGGCTACACCTTC

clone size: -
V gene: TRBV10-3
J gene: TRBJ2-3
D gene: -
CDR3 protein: CAINSGAQGDTQYF
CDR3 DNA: TGTGCCATCAATTCCGGCGCCCAGGGAGATACGCAGTATTTT

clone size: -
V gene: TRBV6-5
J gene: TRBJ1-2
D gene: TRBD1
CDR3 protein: CASSSRQGSLYGYTF
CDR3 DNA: TGTGCCAGCAGTTCGCGACAGGGATCCTTGTATGGCTACACCTTC

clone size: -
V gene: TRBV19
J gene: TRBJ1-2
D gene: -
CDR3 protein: CASSNQAGLGGYTF
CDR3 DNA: TGTGCCAGTAGTAACCAGGCAGGGCTCGGTGGCTACACCTTC

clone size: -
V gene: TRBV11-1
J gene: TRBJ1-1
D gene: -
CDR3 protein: CASSLGVADTEAFF
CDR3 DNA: TGTGCCAGCAGCTTAGGGGTAGCGGACACTGAAGCTTTCTTT

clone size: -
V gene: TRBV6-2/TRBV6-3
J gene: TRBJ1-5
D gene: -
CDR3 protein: CASSYVGRAQPQHF
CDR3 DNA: TGTGCCAGCAGTTACGTAGGGAGGGCTCAGCCCCAGCATTTT

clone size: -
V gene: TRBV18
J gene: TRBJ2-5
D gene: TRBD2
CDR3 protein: CASSPPLTSGAPETQYF
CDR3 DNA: TGTGCCAGCTCACCGCCTCTGACTAGCGGAGCCCCGGAGACCCAGTACTTC

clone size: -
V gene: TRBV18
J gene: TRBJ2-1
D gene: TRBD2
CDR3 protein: CASSQGLAGVYNEQFF
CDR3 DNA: TGTGCCAGCTCCCAAGGACTAGCGGGAGTTTACAATGAGCAGTTCTTC

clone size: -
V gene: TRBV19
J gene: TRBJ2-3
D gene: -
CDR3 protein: CASSMGAGKTDTQYF
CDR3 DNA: TGTGCCAGTAGTATGGGGGCGGGTAAGACAGATACGCAGTATTTT

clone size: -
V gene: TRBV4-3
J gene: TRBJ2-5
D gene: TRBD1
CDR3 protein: CASSQGTGDQETQYF
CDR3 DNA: TGCGCCAGCAGCCAGGGGACAGGGGACCAAGAGACCCAGTACTTC

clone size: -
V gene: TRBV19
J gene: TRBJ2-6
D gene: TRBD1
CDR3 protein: CASSEGASANVLTF
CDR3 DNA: TGTGCCAGTAGTGAGGGGGCGAGCGCCAACGTCCTGACTTTC

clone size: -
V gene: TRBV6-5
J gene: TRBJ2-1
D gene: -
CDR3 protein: CASSYDSNNEQFF
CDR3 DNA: TGTGCCAGCAGTTACGACAGTAACAATGAGCAGTTCTTC

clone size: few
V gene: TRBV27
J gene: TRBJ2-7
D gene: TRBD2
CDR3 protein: CASRKGTSGSYFYEQYF
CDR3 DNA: TGTGCCAGCAGAAAGGGGACTAGCGGGAGTTATTTCTACGAGCAGTACTTC

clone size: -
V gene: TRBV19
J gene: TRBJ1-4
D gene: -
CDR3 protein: CASSVWGAHEKLFF
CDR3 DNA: TGTGCCAGTAGTGTTTGGGGAGCCCATGAAAAACTGTTTTTT

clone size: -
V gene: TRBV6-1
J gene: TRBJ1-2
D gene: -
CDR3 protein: CASSRDGEPYGYTF
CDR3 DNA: TGTGCCAGCAGTAGAGACGGAGAACCCTATGGCTACACCTTC

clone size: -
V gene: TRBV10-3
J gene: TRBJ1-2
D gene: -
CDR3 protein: CAIGLNYGYTF
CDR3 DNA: TGTGCCATAGGACTCAACTATGGCTACACCTTC

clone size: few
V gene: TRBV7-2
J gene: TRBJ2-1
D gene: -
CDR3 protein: CASSPPEAGSSYNEQFF
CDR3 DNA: TGTGCCAGCAGCCCTCCAGAGGCGGGGAGCTCCTACAATGAGCAGTTCTTC

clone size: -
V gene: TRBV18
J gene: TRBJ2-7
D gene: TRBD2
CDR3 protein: CASSPKVLAGWDAGTEQYF
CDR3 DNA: TGTGCCAGCTCACCAAAGGTGTTAGCGGGATGGGATGCTGGCACCGAGCAGTACTTC

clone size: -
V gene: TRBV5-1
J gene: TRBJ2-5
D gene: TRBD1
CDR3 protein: CASSLVGDSGETQYF
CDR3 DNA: TGCGCCAGCAGCTTGGTAGGGGACAGCGGAGAGACCCAGTACTTC